This section outlines one T cell receptor beta chain sequence together with its context. Its matching antigen is unknown. Profiling relied on immunoSEQ multiplex PCR, and the TCRdb table lists in-frame clones only, not all of them. Of 150,000 to 200,000 clones listed, about 82% are singletons. The data were obtained in a study of cytomegalovirus exposure and HLA in healthy donors. Study-wide points: In vitro work confirmed that a few CMV-associated chains recognize CMV antigens. Most TCRs appeared rarely, but some public TCRs recurred in many donors.

The CDR3 runs to 15 residues. CDR1 is SGHAT and CDR2 is FQDESV in the germline V gene (reference sequence). Trimming removed 5 bases from V and 1 base from J, with 11 bases in between. The donors were part of the approximately 130-subject validation cohort, which stood apart from the roughly 670-subject first cohort. Sequencing was carried out using PBMCs. The receptor's source is a woman younger than 35 in good health and CMV-seronegative. The gene calls are TRBV11-1 and TRBJ2-2; a weak D match, TRBD1 (6 bases). CDR3 region: CASSTQGLNTGELFF. The CDR3 region has the DNA TGTGCCAGCAGCACACAGGGTTTGAACACCGGGGAGCTGTTTTTT.